This T cell receptor beta chain was documented in a study of OX40 agonist ivuxolimab in advanced cancers. Assay: immunoSEQ multiplex PCR; the TCRdb copy retains only in-frame clones and omits some. The sample contains under 80,000 clones, about 89% of which appear only once. This specimen was CD4+ or CD8+ T cells sorted from blood, taken in a trial of the OX40 agonist ivuxolimab. This clonotype was obtained from an adult with an advanced solid tumor such as melanoma, head and neck, liver or kidney cancer.

The CDR3 is CASSFRGATNEKLFF. Here the CDR3 DNA reads TGTGCCAGCAGTTTCAGAGGGGCAACTAATGAAAAACTGTTTTTT. The chain joins TRBV27 to TRBJ1-4; D might be TRBD1 (5 bases). CDR1 is MNHEY and CDR2 is SMNVEV in the germline V gene (reference sequence). The CDR3 covers 15 residues. With 3 bases removed from V and 0 bases from J, the gap between germline ends came to 8 bases.